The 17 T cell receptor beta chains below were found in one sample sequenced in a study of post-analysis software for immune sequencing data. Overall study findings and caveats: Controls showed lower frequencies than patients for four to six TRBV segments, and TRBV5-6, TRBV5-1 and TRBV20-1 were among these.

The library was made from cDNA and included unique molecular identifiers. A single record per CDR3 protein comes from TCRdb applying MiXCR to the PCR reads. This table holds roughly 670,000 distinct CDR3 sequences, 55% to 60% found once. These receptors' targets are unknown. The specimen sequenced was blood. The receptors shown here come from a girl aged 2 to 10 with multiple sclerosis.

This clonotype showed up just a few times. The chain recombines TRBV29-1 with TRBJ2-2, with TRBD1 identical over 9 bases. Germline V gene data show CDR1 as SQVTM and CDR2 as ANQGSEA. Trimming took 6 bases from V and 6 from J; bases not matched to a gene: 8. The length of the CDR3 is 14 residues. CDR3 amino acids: CSVGTGFFPGELFF. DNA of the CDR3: TGCAGCGTGGGGACAGGGTTTTTTCCCGGGGAGCTGTTTTTT.

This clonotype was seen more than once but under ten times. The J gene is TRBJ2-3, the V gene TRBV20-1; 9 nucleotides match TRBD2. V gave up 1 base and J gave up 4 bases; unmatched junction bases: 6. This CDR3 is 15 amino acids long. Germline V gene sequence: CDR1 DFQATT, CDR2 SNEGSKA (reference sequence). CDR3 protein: CSARAAGGGPDTQYF. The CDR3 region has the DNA TGCAGTGCTAGAGCGGCGGGAGGGGGTCCAGATACGCAGTATTTT.

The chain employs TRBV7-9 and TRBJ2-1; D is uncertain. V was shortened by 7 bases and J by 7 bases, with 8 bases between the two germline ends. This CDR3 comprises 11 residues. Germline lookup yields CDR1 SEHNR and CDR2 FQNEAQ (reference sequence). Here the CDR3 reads CASNSANEQFF. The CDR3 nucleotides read TGTGCCAGCAACTCTGCTAATGAGCAGTTCTTC.

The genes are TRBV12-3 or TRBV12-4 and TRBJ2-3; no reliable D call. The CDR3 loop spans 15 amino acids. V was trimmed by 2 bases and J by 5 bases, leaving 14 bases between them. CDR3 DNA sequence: TGTGCCAGCAGTTTACGGTGGAAGCCCAGAGATACGCAGTATTTT. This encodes CASSLRWKPRDTQYF.

The CDR3 region is CASSQTGTGADEQYF. CDR3 sequence (DNA): TGCGCCAGCAGCCAGACCGGGACAGGGGCCGACGAGCAGTACTTC. The rearrangement joins TRBV4-1 to TRBJ2-7; 10 positions agree with TRBD1. This CDR3 has 15 residues. Germline V gives CDR1 MGHRA, CDR2 YSYEKL. The junction had 7 bases not matched to a gene; V was cut back by 3 bases and J by 5 bases.

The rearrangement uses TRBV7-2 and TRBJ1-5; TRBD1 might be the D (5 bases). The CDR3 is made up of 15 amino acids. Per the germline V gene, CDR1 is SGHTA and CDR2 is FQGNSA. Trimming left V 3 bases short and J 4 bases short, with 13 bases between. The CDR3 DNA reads TGTGCCAGCAGCTTCGATAGCCGGGGGAATCAGCCCCAGCATTTT. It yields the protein CASSFDSRGNQPQHF. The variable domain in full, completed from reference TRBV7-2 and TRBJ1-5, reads GAGVSQSPSNKVTEKGKDVELRCDPISGHTALYWYRQSLGQGLEFLIYFQGNSAPDKSGLPSDRFSAERTGGSVSTLTIQRTQQEDSAVYLCASSFDSRGNQPQHFGDGTRLSIL.

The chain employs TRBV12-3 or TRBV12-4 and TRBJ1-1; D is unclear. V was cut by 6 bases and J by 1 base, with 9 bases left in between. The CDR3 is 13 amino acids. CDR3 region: CASRVQRNTEAFF. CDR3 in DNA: TGTGCCAGCAGGGTACAGAGGAACACTGAAGCTTTCTTT.

DNA for the CDR3: TGTGCCAGCAGTCCGGGGGGACACCCGAACACTGAAGCTTTCTTT. Protein sequence: CASSPGGHPNTEAFF. The chain links TRBV6-2 or TRBV6-3 to TRBJ1-1, with D perhaps matching TRBD1 (6 bases). Trimming took 5 bases from V and 1 from J, leaving 14 bases between them. This CDR3 contains 15 residues. CDR1 and CDR2 (germline): MNHEY, SVGEGT.

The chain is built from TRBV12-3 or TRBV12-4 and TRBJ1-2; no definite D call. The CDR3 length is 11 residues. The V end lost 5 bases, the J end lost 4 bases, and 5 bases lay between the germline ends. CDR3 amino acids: CASSRSYGYTF. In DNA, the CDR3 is TGTGCCAGCAGTCGGAGCTATGGCTACACCTTC.

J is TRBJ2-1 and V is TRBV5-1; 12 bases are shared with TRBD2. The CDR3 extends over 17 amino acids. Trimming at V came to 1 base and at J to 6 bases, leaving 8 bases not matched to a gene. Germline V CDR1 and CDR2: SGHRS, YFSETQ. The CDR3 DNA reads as TGCGCCAGCAGCTTGTATCCGACTAGCGGGGGTCCCAATGAGCAGTTCTTC. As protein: CASSLYPTSGGPNEQFF.

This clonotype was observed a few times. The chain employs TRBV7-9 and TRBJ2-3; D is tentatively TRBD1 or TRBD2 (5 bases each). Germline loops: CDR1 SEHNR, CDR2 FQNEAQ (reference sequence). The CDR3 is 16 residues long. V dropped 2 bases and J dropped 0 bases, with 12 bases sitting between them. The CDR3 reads CASSLQGVPSTDTQYF. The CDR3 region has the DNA TGTGCCAGCAGCTTACAGGGAGTCCCTAGCACAGATACGCAGTATTTT.

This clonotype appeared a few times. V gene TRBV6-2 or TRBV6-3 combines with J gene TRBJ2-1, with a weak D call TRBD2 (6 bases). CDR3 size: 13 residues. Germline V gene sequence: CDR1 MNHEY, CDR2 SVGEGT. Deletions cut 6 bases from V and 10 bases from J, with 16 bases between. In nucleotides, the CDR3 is TGTGCCAGCAGCCCCCCCGCGGGGAACGAGCAGTTCTTC. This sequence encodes CASSPPAGNEQFF.

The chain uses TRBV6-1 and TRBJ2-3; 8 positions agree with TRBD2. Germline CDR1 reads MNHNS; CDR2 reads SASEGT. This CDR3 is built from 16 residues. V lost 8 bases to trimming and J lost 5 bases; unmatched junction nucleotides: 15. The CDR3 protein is CASAEGLVDVGDTQYF. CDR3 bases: TGTGCCAGCGCGGAGGGACTAGTAGATGTTGGAGATACGCAGTATTTT.

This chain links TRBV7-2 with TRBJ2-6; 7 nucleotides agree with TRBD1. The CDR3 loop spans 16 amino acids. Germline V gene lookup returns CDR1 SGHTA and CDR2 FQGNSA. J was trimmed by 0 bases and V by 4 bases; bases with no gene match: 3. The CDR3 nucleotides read TGTGCCAGCAGCTCCACAGGGGCCTCTGGGGCCAACGTCCTGACTTTC. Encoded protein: CASSSTGASGANVLTF.

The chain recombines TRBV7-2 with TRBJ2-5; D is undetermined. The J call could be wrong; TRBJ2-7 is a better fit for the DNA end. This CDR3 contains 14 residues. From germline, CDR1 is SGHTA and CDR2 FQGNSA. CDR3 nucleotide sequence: TGTGCCAGCAGCTTTGGGAACATTCAGAACGAGCAGTACTTC. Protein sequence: CASSFGNIQNEQYF.

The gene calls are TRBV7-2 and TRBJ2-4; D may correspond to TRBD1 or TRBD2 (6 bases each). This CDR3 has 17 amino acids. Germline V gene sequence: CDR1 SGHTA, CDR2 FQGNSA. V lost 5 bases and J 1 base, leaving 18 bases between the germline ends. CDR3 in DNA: TGTGCCAGCAGCCCCCCGGGGGCGCCCGTGGCCAAAAACATTCAGTACTTC. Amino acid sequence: CASSPPGAPVAKNIQYF.

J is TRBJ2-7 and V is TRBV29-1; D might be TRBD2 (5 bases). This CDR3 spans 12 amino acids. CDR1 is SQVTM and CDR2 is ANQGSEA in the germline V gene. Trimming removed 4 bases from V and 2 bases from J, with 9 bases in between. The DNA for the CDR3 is TGCAGCGTTGCACGGGGAACCTACGAGCAGTACTTC. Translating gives CSVARGTYEQYF.